The 5 T cell receptor beta chains reported below all come from one sample, sequenced in a study of Ad26.COV2.S vaccination and SARS-CoV-2 variants. Treatment given: about 20 received Ad26.COV2.S at low or high dose, single or two shots; 5 received placebo; per-sample allocation not given. On day 63 after the first injection, vaccine and placebo recipients gave samples. Assay: immunoSEQ multiplex PCR; the TCRdb copy retains only in-frame clones and omits some. The sample holds 400,000 to 450,000 clones; 90% are singletons and the top ten take approximately 12%. Sequenced material: peripheral blood, taken in a trial of Ad26.COV2.S vaccine versus placebo. The origin of the receptors is a person between 18 and 60 years old who received the Ad26.COV2.S COVID-19 vaccine or a placebo.

CDR3 nucleotides: TGTGCCAGCAGCCAGGGACATCCTGTGGAGCAGTACTTC. This encodes CASSQGHPVEQYF. The genes are TRBV6-5 and TRBJ2-7; a possible D gene is TRBD1 (6 bases). This CDR3 region has 13 residues. V gave up 6 bases and J gave up 7 bases, with 16 bases separating them. Germline V lookup: CDR1 MNHEY, CDR2 SVGAGI.

V gene TRBV29-1 combines with J gene TRBJ1-3; possibly TRBD1 for D (5 bases). Germline-derived CDR1 and CDR2 are SQVTM and ANQGSEA. This CDR3 is built from 15 residues. V was pared by 8 bases and J by 0 bases, with 17 bases between. The CDR3 reads CSPETATTSGNTIYF. CDR3 DNA sequence: TGCAGCCCGGAGACAGCGACAACCTCTGGAAACACCATATATTTT.

The chain links TRBV18 to TRBJ1-5; D ambiguous. The germline CDR1 and CDR2 sequences are KGHSH and LQKENI. This CDR3 is 16 amino acids long. The ends were cut back, 2 bases at V and 7 bases at J, with 18 bases in the middle. For the CDR3, the DNA is TGTGCCAGCTCACCAGCGACCCCCGGAGGCCTGCAGCCCCAGCATTTT. As protein: CASSPATPGGLQPQHF. Full variable domain (remainder filled in from reference TRBV18 and TRBJ1-5): NAGVMQNPRHLVRRRGQEARLRCSPMKGHSHVYWYRQLPEEGLKFMVYLQKENIIDESGMPKERFSAEFPKEGPSILRIQQVVRGDSAAYFCASSPATPGGLQPQHFGDGTRLSIL.

This chain connects TRBV6-6 to TRBJ2-1, with 13 bases fitting TRBD2. J gave up 0 bases and V 5 bases, and 10 bases lay outside the gene matches. The CDR3 covers 19 residues. Germline loops: CDR1 MNHNY, CDR2 SVGAGI (reference sequence). CDR3 in amino acids: CASSPGLAGVRGSYNEQFF. DNA of the CDR3: TGTGCCAGCAGTCCCGGACTAGCGGGAGTGAGGGGCTCCTACAATGAGCAGTTCTTC.

The chain employs TRBV7-2 and TRBJ2-2, with 7 bases lining up with TRBD2. V shed 1 base, J shed 0 bases, and the junction held 8 bases outside the gene matches. The length of the CDR3 is 18 residues. Germline CDR1 SGHTA, CDR2 FQGNSA. The CDR3 is CASSLGWELASNTGELFF. The DNA of the CDR3 is TGTGCCAGCAGCTTAGGCTGGGAACTAGCGTCGAACACCGGGGAGCTGTTTTTT. The variable domain in full, with the rest retrieved from reference TRBV7-2 and TRBJ2-2, is GAGVSQSPSNKVTEKGKDVELRCDPISGHTALYWYRQSLGQGLEFLIYFQGNSAPDKSGLPSDRFSAERTGGSVSTLTIQRTQQEDSAVYLCASSLGWELASNTGELFFGEGSRLTVL.